The 22 T cell receptor beta chains given below trace back to one sample, sequenced in a study of blood T cell repertoires in COVID-19. Only in-frame clones appear in the TCRdb table, and some are missing; sequencing was by immunoSEQ multiplex PCR. The repertoire consists of about 120,000 clones, with approximately 80% occurring once and the leading ten covering roughly an eighth. Source material: peripheral blood. The receptor source for this set is a human donor in a cohort sampled during active COVID-19.

This clone was seen a handful of times. The rearrangement joins TRBV3-1 (or the pseudogene TRBV3-2) to TRBJ2-3, with TRBD1 as a possible D gene (5 bases). This CDR3 spans 14 amino acids. Trimming shortened V by 4 bases and J by 1 base, and 9 bases separated the two germline ends. The germline V gene has CDR1 LGHDT and CDR2 YNNKEL (reference sequence). The CDR3 region has the DNA TGTGCCAGCAGCCTGAAAGGGGGCACAGATACGCAGTATTTT. It specifies CASSLKGGTDTQYF.

This chain joins TRBV5-6 and TRBJ2-1; D uncertain. V was shortened by 0 bases and J by 9 bases, with 16 bases between the two germline ends. The CDR3 has 15 residues. The V gene's germline CDR1 is SGHDT and CDR2 YYEEEE. CDR3 loop: CASSLGVGPQREQFF. For the CDR3, the DNA is TGTGCCAGCAGCTTGGGAGTGGGCCCTCAACGTGAGCAGTTCTTC.

The rearrangement links TRBV6-7 to TRBJ2-4, with 9 bases fitting TRBD1. TRBV6-7 is annotated as an ORF whose role is uncertain. The CDR3 contains 16 residues. V was clipped by 5 bases and J by 0 bases; unmatched bases: 5. CDR3: CASSKQGAGAKNIQYF. CDR3 DNA: TGTGCCAGCAGTAAACAGGGGGCCGGAGCCAAAAACATTCAGTACTTC.

The chain has TRBV4-1 and TRBJ2-6; perhaps TRBD2 as D (6 bases). Germline V gives CDR1 MGHRA, CDR2 YSYEKL. V was shortened by 0 bases and J by 2 bases, with 17 bases between the two germline ends. This CDR3 contains 19 residues. The CDR3 protein is CASSQDFAGTNPGANVLTF. The DNA for the CDR3 is TGCGCCAGCAGCCAAGATTTCGCGGGGACCAATCCTGGGGCCAACGTCCTGACTTTC.

As to this clone: One junction end does not reproduce the germline sequence, and a read error may be involved. This chain joins TRBV6-5 and TRBJ2-5; perhaps TRBD1 as D (7 bases). Germline CDR1 and CDR2: MNHEY and SVGAGI. CDR3 size: 12 residues. CDR3 region: CVSSSGGETQYF. The CDR3 DNA follows: TGTGTCAGCAGTTCAGGGGGGGAGACCCAGTACTTC.

The gene calls are TRBV29-1 and TRBJ2-1, with 10 bases that match TRBD2. This CDR3 comprises 16 residues. The V segment lost 4 bases and the J segment 5 bases; nucleotides outside the gene matches: 11. The V gene's germline CDR1 is SQVTM and CDR2 ANQGSEA. This CDR3 is CSVVAASGGRDNEQFF. The DNA of the CDR3 is TGCAGCGTTGTAGCCGCTAGCGGGGGCCGGGACAATGAGCAGTTCTTC.

The chain is built from TRBV7-6 and TRBJ2-2, with 8 bases fitting TRBD1. This CDR3 comprises 14 residues. V was clipped by 1 base and J by 5 bases; unmatched bases: 0. CDR1 is SGHVS, CDR2 FNYEAQ, per germline. The CDR3 here is CASSLDRGTGELFF. The CDR3 DNA follows: TGTGCCAGCAGCTTAGACAGGGGGACCGGGGAGCTGTTTTTT.

This clone was seen more than once but under ten times. The chain recombines TRBV10-2 with TRBJ1-5, with 9 bases matching TRBD1. This CDR3 is 14 amino acids long. V dropped 3 bases and J dropped 3; count of bases not matched to a gene: 0. Germline CDR1 is WSHSY and CDR2 is SAAADI. CDR3 residues: CASSEQGANQPQHF. The CDR3 DNA is TGCGCCAGCAGTGAACAGGGGGCCAATCAGCCCCAGCATTTT.

The V and J genes are TRBV4-1 and TRBJ1-1; D may be TRBD1 (5 bases). The length of the CDR3 is 14 residues. From germline, CDR1 is MGHRA and CDR2 YSYEKL. V was cut by 0 bases and J by 4 bases, with 9 bases left in between. The CDR3 is CASSQERGGTEAFF. The CDR3 DNA is TGCGCCAGCAGCCAAGAAAGGGGAGGCACTGAAGCTTTCTTT.

J is TRBJ1-4 and V is TRBV7-9; a possible D gene is TRBD1 (5 bases). Germline CDR1 reads SEHNR; CDR2 reads FQNEAQ (reference sequence). CDR3 length: 18 amino acids. With 2 bases removed from V and 0 bases from J, the gap between germline ends came to 16 bases. The CDR3 bases are TGTGCCAGCAGCTTAACCGCAGGGCTGATTTCAACTAATGAAAAACTGTTTTTT. Translating gives CASSLTAGLISTNEKLFF. Full variable domain (missing parts from reference TRBV7-9 and TRBJ1-4): DTGVSQNPRHKITKRGQNVTFRCDPISEHNRLYWYRQTLGQGPEFLTYFQNEAQLEKSRLLSDRFSAERPKGSFSTLEIQRTEQGDSAMYLCASSLTAGLISTNEKLFFGSGTQLSVL.

DNA of the CDR3: TGTGCCAGCAGCGCCCGACAGTACTCCTACGAGCAGTACTTC. Its protein is CASSARQYSYEQYF. V is TRBV11-2 and J is TRBJ2-7, with D perhaps TRBD1 (5 bases). The CDR3 covers 14 residues. V lost 5 bases and J lost 0, with 11 bases in between. Looked up from germline, CDR1 is SGHAT and CDR2 is FQNNGV.

The CDR3 loop reads CASSQVGGTSGGVSSYNEQFF. In nucleotides, the CDR3 is TGCGCCAGCAGCCAAGTGGGAGGGACTAGCGGGGGGGTAAGCTCCTACAATGAGCAGTTCTTC. The V gene is TRBV4-1, the J gene TRBJ2-1; TRBD2 matches at 16 bases. V lost 1 base to trimming and J lost 0 bases; unmatched junction nucleotides: 9. Germline V gives CDR1 MGHRA, CDR2 YSYEKL. The CDR3 consists of 21 residues.

The V and J genes are TRBV7-2 and TRBJ1-6; no clear D. There are 16 residues in the CDR3. From germline, CDR1 is SGHTA and CDR2 FQGNSA. Trimming pared 6 bases from V and 0 bases from J, leaving 12 bases between. The CDR3 nucleotides read TGTGCCAGCAGACCGGACGGGATCTCCTATAATTCACCCCTCCACTTT. Its translation is CASRPDGISYNSPLHF.

The rearrangement links TRBV10-3 to TRBJ2-3, with 10 nucleotides matching TRBD2. The germline CDR1 and CDR2 sequences are ENHRY and SYGVKD. With 5 bases clipped from V and 2 bases from J, the junction kept 10 bases outside the gene matches. The length of the CDR3 is 17 residues. CDR3 DNA: TGTGCCATCAGTACTCCCGGTAGCGGGGGGACCACAGATACGCAGTATTTT. This translates into CAISTPGSGGTTDTQYF.

J is TRBJ2-3 and V is TRBV5-1; 11 bases match TRBD1. Germline assignment: CDR1 SGHRS and CDR2 YFSETQ. The CDR3 loop spans 15 amino acids. After removal of 2 bases from V and 6 bases from J, the junction contained 5 bases not matched to a gene. CDR3 loop: CASSFGQGAGDTQYF. DNA for the CDR3: TGCGCCAGCAGCTTTGGACAGGGGGCAGGGGATACGCAGTATTTT.

This chain joins TRBV29-1 and TRBJ2-3; D is unclear. The CDR3 has 13 amino acids. V was trimmed by 3 bases and J by 1 base, leaving 8 bases between them. From germline, CDR1 is SQVTM and CDR2 ANQGSEA. CDR3 loop: CSVDQARTDTQYF. As DNA, the CDR3 is TGCAGCGTTGACCAAGCTCGCACAGATACGCAGTATTTT.

This clone was picked up a small number of times. The rearrangement joins TRBV29-1 to TRBJ2-1; tentatively, D is TRBD1 (6 bases). The CDR3 sequence is 15 residues long. Germline V lookup: CDR1 SQVTM, CDR2 ANQGSEA. V dropped 6 bases and J dropped 4 bases, with 19 bases sitting between them. This CDR3 reads CSVITQDSTYNEQFF. The CDR3 nucleotides read TGCAGCGTCATCACACAGGACAGCACGTACAATGAGCAGTTCTTC.

The rearrangement uses TRBV3-1 (or the pseudogene TRBV3-2) and TRBJ2-2; 9 bases match TRBD1. This CDR3 is 15 amino acids long. Germline lookup yields CDR1 LGHDT and CDR2 YNNKEL (reference sequence). V dropped 7 bases and J dropped 3; count of bases not matched to a gene: 6. The CDR3 is CASTRGTGYTGELFF. CDR3 nucleotides: TGTGCCAGCACCCGCGGGACAGGGTACACCGGGGAGCTGTTTTTT.

The V call is TRBV11-2, the J call TRBJ1-1, with 8 bases lining up with TRBD1. Trimming took 3 bases from V and 6 from J; bases not matched to a gene: 6. This CDR3 has 14 residues. From germline, CDR1 is SGHAT and CDR2 FQNNGV. The CDR3 bases are TGTGCCAGCAGCTTTCAGACAGGGGTGGCTGAAGCTTTCTTT. Translated: CASSFQTGVAEAFF.

This chain links TRBV9 with TRBJ2-3; 9 nucleotides line up with TRBD2. In germline, CDR1 is SGDLS, CDR2 YYNGEE. Losses at the gene ends were 3 bases for V and 2 bases for J; bases not matched to a gene: 7. The CDR3 sequence is 16 residues long. Here the CDR3 DNA reads TGTGCCAGCAGCGCTAGCGGGGTCCCTATCACAGATACGCAGTATTTT. Translating gives CASSASGVPITDTQYF.

The rearrangement joins TRBV27 to TRBJ2-7; 9 bases are shared with TRBD1. CDR1 is MNHEY, CDR2 SMNVEV, per germline (reference sequence). V lost 6 bases and J lost 2; bases outside the gene matches: 5. The CDR3 covers 14 residues. The CDR3 here is CASSGTGSPYEQYF. In DNA, the CDR3 is TGTGCCAGCAGCGGGACAGGGTCTCCCTACGAGCAGTACTTC.

The chain couples TRBV3-1 (or the pseudogene TRBV3-2) to TRBJ2-1, with 13 nucleotides matching TRBD2. CDR1 is LGHDT, CDR2 YNNKEL, per germline (reference sequence). With V trimmed by 0 bases and J by 9 bases, 14 bases remained unmatched. The CDR3 extends over 19 amino acids. The CDR3 DNA reads TGTGCCAGCAGCCAAGATAGGAGAGGTACTAGCGGGGGGGCTGGTGAGCAGTTCTTC. Protein product: CASSQDRRGTSGGAGEQFF.